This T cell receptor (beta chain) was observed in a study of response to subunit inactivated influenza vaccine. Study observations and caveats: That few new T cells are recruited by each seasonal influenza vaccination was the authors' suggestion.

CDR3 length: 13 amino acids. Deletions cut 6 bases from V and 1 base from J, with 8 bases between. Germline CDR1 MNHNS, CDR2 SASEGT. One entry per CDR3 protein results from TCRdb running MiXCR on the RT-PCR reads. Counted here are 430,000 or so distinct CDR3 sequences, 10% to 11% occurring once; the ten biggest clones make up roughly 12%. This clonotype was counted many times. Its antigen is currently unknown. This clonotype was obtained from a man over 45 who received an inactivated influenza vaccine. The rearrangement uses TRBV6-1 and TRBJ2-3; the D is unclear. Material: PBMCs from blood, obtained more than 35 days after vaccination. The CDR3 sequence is CASRTGGTDTQYF. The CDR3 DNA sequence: TGTGCCAGCAGGACGGGTGGCACAGATACGCAGTATTTT.